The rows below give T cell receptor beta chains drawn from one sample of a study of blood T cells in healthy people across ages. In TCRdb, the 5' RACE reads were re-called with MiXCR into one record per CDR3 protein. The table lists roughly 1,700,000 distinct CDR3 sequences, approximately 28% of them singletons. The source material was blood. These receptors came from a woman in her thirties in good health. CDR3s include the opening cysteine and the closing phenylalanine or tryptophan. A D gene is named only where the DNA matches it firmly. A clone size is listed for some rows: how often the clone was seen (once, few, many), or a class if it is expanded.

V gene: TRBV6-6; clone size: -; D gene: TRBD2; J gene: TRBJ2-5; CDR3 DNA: TGTGCCAGCAGGGATCGGGGGGATAAAGAGACCCAGTACTTC; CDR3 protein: CASRDRGDKETQYF
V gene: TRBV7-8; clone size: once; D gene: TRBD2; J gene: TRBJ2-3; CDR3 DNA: TGTGCCAGCAGCTTAAGGGGTACTAGCGGTATCACAGATACGCAGTATTTT; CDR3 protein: CASSLRGTSGITDTQYF
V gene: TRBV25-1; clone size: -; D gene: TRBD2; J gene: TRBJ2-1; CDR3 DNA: TGTGCCAGCAGCGACAGGCTAGCGGGGGTTGGGGAGCAGTTCTTC; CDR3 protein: CASSDRLAGVGEQFF
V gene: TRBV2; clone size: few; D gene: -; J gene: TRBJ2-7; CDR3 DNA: TGTGCCAGCAGTGAAGGGGTGAAGGCCTACGAGCAGTACTTC; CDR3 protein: CASSEGVKAYEQYF
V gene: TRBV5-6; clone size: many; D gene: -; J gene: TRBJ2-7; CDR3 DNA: TGTGCCAGCAGCTTGGAGGCTTTCGAGCAGTACTTC; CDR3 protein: CASSLEAFEQYF
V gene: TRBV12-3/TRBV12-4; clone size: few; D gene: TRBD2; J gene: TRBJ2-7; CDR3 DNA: TGTGCCAGCACAGGGACTAGCCCATCCTACGAGCAGTACTTC; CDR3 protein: CASTGTSPSYEQYF
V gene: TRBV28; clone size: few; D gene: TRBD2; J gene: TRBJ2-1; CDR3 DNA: TGTGCCAGCACCTCCGGGACTAGCGGGGGTGCGAGGTTCTTC; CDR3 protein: CASTSGTSGGARFF
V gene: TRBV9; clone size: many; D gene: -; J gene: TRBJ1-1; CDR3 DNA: TGTGCCAGCAGCGTAGAGCTGAACACTGAAGCTTTCTTT; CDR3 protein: CASSVELNTEAFF
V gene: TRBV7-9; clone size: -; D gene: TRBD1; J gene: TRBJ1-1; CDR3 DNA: TGTGCCAGCAGCTCCCGGGACAGGAGTATGAACACTGAAGCTTTCTTT; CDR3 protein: CASSSRDRSMNTEAFF
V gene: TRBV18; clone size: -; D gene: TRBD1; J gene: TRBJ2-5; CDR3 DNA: TGTGCCAGCTCAAACGACAGGGGCCAAGAGACCCAGTACTTC; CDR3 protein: CASSNDRGQETQYF
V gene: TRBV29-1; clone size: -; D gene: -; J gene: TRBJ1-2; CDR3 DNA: TGCAGCGTTGGCGGTCCGGGGATTGAGGGCTACACCTTC; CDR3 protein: CSVGGPGIEGYTF
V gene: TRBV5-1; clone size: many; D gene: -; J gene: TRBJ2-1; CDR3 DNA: TGCGCCAGCAGCTTAAACTCCGGGACGGGACTTTACAATGAGCAGTTCTTC; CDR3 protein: CASSLNSGTGLYNEQFF
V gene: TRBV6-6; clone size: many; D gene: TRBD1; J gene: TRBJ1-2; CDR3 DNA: TGTGCCAGCAGTTACTCGGACAGGGGAGACTATGGCTACACCTTC; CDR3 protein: CASSYSDRGDYGYTF
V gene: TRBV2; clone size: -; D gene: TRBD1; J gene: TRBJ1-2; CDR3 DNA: TGTGCCAGCAGTGAAATGGGACAGGGCGGCTACACCTTC; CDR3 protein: CASSEMGQGGYTF
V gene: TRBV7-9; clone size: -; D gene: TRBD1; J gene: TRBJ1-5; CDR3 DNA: TGTGCCAGCAGCACCGGACAGGGTCGTTTTCAGCCCCAGCATTTT; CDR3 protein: CASSTGQGRFQPQHF
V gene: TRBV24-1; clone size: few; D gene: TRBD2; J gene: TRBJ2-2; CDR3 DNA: TGTGCCACCAGTGATTTGACTAGCGGGGGAGCTAACACCGGGGAGCTGTTTTTT; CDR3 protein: CATSDLTSGGANTGELFF
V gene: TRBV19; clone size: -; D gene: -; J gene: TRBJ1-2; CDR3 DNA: TGTGCCAGTACCGCGGACGGCGGCTACACCTTC; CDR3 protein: CASTADGGYTF
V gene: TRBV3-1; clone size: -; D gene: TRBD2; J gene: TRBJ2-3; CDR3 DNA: TGTGCCAGCAGGACTAGCACTCCTAGCACAGATACGCAGTATTTT; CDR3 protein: CASRTSTPSTDTQYF
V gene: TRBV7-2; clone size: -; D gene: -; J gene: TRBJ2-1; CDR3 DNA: TGTGCCAGCAGCTCCAACAGGTACGAGCAGTTCTTC; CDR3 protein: CASSSNRYEQFF
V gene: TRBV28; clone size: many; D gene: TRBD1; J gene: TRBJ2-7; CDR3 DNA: TGTGCCAGCGCCTCCGGACAGGGACACACGGAGCAGTACTTC; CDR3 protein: CASASGQGHTEQYF
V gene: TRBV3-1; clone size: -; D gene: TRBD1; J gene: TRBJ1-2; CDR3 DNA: TGTGCCAGCAGCCAAGGGACAGGCCCCCTGAGCTATGGCTACACCTTC; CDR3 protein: CASSQGTGPLSYGYTF
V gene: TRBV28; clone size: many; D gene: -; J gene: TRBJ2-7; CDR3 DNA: TGTGCCAGCAGTTTCGGCGCGGAGGGATATGCGTACTTC; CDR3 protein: CASSFGAEGYAYF
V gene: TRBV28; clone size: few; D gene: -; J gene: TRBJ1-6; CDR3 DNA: TGTGCCACCCTGACCGGGGGAGGTTATAATTCACCCCTCCACTTT; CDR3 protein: CATLTGGGYNSPLHF
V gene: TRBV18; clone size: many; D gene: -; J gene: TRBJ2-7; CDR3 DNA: TGTGCCAGCTCACCATTGGGTGGTCTGAACGAGCAGTACTTC; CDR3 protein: CASSPLGGLNEQYF
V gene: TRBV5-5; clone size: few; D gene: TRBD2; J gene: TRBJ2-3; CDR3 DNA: TGTGCCAGCAGCTTCGAACTAGCGGGGTCCACAGATACGCAGTATTTT; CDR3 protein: CASSFELAGSTDTQYF
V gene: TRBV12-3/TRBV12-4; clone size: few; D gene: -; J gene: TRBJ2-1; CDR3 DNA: TGTGCCAGCAGCCCCCAGGTTTCGGGTTACAATGAGCAGTTCTTC; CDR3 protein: CASSPQVSGYNEQFF
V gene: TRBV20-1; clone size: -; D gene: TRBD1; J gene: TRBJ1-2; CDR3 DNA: TGCAGTGCTGACCGGGACAGGTCTTTCGGCTACACCTTC; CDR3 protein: CSADRDRSFGYTF